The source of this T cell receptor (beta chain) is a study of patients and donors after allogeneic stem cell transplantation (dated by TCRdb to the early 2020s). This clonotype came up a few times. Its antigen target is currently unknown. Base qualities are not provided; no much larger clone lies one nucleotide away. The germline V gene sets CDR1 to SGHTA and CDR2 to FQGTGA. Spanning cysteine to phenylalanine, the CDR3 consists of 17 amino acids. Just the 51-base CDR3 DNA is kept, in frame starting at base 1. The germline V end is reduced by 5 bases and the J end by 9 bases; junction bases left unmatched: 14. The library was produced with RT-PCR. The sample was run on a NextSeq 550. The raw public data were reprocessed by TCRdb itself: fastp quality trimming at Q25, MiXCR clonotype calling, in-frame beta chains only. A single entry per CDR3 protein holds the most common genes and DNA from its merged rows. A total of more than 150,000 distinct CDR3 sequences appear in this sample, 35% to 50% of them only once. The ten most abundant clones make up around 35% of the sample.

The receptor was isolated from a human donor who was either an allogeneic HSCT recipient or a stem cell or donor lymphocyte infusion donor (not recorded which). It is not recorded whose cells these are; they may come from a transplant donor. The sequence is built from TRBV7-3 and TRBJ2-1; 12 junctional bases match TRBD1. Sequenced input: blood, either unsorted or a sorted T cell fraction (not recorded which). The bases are TGTGCCAGCAGCCCCTTAAAGGGACAGGGGGCCCGTTCTGAGCAGTTCTTC. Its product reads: CASSPLKGQGARSEQFF.